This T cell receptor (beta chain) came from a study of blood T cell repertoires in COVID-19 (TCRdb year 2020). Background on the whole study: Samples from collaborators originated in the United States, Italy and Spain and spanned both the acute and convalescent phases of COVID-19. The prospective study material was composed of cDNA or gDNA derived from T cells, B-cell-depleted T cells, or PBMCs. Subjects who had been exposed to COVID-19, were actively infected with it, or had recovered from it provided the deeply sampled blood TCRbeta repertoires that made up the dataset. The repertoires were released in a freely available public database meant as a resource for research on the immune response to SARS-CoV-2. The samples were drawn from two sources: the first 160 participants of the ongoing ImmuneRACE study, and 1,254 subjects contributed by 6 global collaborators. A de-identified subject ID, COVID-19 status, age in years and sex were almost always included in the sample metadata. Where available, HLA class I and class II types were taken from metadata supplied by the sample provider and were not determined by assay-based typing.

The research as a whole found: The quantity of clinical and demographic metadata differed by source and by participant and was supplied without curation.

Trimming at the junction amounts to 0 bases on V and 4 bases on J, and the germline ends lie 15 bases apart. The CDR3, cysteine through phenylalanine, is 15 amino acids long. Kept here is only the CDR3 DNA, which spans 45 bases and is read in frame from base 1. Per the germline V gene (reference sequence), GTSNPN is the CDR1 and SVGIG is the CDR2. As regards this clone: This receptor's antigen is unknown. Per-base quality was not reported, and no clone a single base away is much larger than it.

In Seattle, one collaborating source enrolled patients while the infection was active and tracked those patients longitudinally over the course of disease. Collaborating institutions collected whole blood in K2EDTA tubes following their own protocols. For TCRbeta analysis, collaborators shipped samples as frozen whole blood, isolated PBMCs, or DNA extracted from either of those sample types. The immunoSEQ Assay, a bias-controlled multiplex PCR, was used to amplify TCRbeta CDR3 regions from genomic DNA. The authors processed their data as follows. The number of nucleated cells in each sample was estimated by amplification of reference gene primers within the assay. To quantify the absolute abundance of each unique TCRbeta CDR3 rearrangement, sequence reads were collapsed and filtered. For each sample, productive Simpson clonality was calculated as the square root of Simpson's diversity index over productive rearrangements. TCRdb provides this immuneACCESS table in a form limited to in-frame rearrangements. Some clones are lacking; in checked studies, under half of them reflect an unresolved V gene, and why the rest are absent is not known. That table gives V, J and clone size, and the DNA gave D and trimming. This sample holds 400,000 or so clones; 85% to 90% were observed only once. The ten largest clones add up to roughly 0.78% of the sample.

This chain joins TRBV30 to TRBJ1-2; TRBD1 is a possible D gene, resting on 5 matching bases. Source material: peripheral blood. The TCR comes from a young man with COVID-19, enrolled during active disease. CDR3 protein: CAWSVGIGHGYGYTF. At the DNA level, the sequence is TGTGCCTGGAGTGTAGGAATAGGACACGGCTATGGCTACACCTTC.